Described below is a single T cell receptor (beta chain) sequence and its context. No antigen is known for it. Trimming cost V 3 bases and J 0 bases, with 9 bases left between them. In germline, CDR1 is SEHNR, CDR2 FQNEAQ (reference sequence). This CDR3 has 15 amino acids. The data were obtained in a study of blood T cells in healthy people across ages. Healthy Caucasian individuals from Russia aged about 6 to 95 served as donors. Findings of the study overall: Getting older went along with TCR beta diversity per million T cells dropping roughly linearly. A conclusive naive versus antigen-experienced comparison was prevented by the unsorted PBMCs.

For the second PCR, which ran for roughly 7 to 11 cycles, a sample-barcoded 5' primer and a J-beta primer mix were used. TCRdb passed the 5' RACE reads through MiXCR, listing each CDR3 protein once. The sample contains almost 800,000 distinct CDR3 sequences, about 62% of which appear only once. This receptor was obtained from a man younger than 40 in good health. V gene TRBV7-9 combines with J gene TRBJ1-3; D is possibly TRBD1 (5 bases). The specimen was blood. CDR3 amino acids: CASSFAGVSGNTIYF. CDR3 in DNA: TGTGCCAGCAGCTTCGCGGGGGTCTCTGGAAACACCATATATTTT.